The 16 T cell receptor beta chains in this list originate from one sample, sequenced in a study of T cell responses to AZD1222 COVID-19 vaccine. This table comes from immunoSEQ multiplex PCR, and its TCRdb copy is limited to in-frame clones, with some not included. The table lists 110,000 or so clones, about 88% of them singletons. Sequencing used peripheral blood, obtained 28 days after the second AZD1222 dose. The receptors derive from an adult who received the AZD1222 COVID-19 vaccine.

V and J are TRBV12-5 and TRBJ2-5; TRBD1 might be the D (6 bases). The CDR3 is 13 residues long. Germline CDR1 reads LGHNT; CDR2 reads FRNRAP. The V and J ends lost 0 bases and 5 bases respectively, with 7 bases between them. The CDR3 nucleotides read TGTGCTAGTGGTTTGGTAAGGGGGGAGACCCAGTACTTC. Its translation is CASGLVRGETQYF.

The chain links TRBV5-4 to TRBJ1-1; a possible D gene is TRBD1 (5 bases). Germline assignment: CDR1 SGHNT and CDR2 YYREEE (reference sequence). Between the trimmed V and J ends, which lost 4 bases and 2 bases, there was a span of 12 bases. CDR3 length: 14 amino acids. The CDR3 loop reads CASSPGLGNTEAFF. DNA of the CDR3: TGTGCCAGCAGCCCGGGGCTGGGCAACACTGAAGCTTTCTTT.

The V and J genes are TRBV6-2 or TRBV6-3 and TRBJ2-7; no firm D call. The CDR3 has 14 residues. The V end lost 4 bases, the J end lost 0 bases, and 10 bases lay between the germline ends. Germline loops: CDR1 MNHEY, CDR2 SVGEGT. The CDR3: CASSSFGSSYEQYF. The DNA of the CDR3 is TGTGCCAGCAGTTCTTTCGGCAGCTCCTACGAGCAGTACTTC.

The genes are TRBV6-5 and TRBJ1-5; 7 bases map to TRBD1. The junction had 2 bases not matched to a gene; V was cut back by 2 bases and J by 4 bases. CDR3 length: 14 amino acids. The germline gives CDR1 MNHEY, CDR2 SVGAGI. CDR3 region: CASSYDRANQPQHF. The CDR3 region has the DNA TGTGCCAGCAGTTACGACAGGGCTAATCAGCCCCAGCATTTT.

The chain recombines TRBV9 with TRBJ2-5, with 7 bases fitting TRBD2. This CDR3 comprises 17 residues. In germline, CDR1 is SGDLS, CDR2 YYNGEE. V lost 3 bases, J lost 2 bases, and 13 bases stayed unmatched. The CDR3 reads CASSEYLGGGGQETQYF. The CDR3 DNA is TGTGCCAGCAGCGAATATCTAGGTGGGGGGGGACAAGAGACCCAGTACTTC.

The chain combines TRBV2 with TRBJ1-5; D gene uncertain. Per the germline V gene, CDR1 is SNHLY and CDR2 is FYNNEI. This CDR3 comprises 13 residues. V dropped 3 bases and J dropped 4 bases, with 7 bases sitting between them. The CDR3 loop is CASSDSENQPQHF. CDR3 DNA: TGTGCCAGCAGTGATTCAGAGAATCAGCCCCAGCATTTT.

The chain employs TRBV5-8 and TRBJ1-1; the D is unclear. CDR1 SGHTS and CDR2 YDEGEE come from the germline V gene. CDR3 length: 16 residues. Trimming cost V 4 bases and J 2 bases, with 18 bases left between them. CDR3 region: CASSIDLIRINTEAFF. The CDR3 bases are TGTGCCAGCAGCATAGACCTAATCCGGATTAACACTGAAGCTTTCTTT.

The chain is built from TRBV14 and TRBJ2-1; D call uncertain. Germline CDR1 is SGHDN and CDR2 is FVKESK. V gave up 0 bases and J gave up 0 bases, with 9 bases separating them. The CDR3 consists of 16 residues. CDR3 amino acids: CASSQDGFSSYNEQFF. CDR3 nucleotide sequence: TGTGCCAGCAGCCAAGACGGGTTCAGCTCCTACAATGAGCAGTTCTTC.

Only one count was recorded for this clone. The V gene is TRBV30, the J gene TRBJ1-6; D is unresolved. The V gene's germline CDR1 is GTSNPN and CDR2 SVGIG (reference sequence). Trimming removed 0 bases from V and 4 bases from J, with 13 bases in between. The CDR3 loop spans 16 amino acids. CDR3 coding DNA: TGTGCCTGGAGTGTCGGAGCCGGGCAATATAATTCACCCCTCCACTTT. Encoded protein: CAWSVGAGQYNSPLHF.

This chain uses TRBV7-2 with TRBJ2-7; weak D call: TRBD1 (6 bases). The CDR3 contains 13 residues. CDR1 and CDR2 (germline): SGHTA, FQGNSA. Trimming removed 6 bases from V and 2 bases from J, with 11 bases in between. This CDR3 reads CASSWDKTYEQYF. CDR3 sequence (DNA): TGTGCCAGCAGTTGGGACAAAACCTACGAGCAGTACTTC.

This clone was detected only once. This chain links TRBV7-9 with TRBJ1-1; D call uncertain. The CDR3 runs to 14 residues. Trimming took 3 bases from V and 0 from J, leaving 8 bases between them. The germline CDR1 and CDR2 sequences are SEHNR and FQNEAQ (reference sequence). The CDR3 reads CASSFQTVNTEAFF. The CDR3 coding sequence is TGTGCCAGCAGCTTTCAAACCGTGAACACTGAAGCTTTCTTT.

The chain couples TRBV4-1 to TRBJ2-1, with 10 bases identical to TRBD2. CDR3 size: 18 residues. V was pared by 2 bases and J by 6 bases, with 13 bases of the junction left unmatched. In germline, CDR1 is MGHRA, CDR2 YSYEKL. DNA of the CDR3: TGCGCCAGCAGCCAACTCAAAGCGCCAGCGGGAGGGGGCAATGAGCAGTTCTTC. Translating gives CASSQLKAPAGGGNEQFF.

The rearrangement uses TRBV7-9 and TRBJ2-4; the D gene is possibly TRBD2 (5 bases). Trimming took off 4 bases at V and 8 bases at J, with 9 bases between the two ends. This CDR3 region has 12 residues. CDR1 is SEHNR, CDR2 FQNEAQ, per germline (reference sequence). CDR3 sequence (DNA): TGTGCCAGCAGCTCTTTGGAGGACATTCAGTACTTC. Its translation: CASSSLEDIQYF.

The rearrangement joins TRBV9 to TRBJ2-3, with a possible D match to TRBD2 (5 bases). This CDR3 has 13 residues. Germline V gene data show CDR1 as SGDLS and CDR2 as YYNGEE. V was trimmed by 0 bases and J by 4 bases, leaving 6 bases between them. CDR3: CASSVGLPDTQYF. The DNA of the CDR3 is TGTGCCAGCAGCGTAGGACTACCAGATACGCAGTATTTT.

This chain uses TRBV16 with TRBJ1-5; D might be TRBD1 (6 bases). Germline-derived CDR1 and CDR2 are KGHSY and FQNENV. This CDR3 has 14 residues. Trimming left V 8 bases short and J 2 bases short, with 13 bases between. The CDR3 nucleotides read TGTGCCAGCGGGCCAGGGGTTCGCAATCAGCCCCAGCATTTT. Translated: CASGPGVRNQPQHF.

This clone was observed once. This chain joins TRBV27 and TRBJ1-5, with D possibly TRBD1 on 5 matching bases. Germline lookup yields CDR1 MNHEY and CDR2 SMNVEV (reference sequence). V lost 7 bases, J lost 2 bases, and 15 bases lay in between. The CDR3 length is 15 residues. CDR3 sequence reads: CASKSLGAGNQPQHF. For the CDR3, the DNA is TGTGCCAGCAAATCCTTAGGGGCAGGCAATCAGCCCCAGCATTTT.